This T cell receptor (beta chain) was observed in a study of blood T cells in healthy people across ages. A sample-barcoded 5' primer and a J-beta primer mix were used in a second PCR of roughly 7 to 11 cycles. MiXCR, applied by TCRdb to the 5' RACE reads, yields one record per CDR3 protein. The sample lists 1.5 million to 1.9 million distinct CDR3 sequences; under 55% were seen once. The CDR3 runs 16 residues. Germline V lookup: CDR1 LGHNA, CDR2 YNFKEQ. After removal of 1 base from V and 0 bases from J, the junction contained 3 bases not matched to a gene. Whole-study results and caveats: Higher diversity, along with more naive CD4+ cells, distinguished long-lived donors from aged donors. Using unsorted PBMCs precluded a conclusive naive versus antigen-experienced comparison.

About 10 milliliters was the volume of peripheral blood drawn from each donor. As regards this clonotype: No antigen is known for it.

The chain uses TRBV4-2 and TRBJ1-3, with 7 bases that match TRBD1. Specimen: blood. This TCR was recovered from a woman aged 18-35 years in good health. The DNA of the CDR3 is TGTGCCAGCAGCCAAGCACAGGGGAACTCTGGAAACACCATATATTTT. Protein: CASSQAQGNSGNTIYF.